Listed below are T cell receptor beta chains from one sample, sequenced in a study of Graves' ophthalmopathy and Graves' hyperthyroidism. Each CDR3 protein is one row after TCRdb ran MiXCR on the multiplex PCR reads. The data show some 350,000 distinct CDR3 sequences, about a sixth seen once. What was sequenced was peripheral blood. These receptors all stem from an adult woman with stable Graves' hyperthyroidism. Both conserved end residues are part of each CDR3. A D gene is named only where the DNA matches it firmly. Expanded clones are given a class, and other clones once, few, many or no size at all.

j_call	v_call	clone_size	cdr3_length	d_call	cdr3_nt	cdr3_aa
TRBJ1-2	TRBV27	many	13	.	TGTGCCAGCAGCCCAGGGGTTTACTATGGCTACACCTTC	CASSPGVYYGYTF
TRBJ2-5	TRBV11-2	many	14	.	TGTGCCAGCAGCTTAGACCAGGGTCGGGAGACCCAGTACTTC	CASSLDQGRETQYF
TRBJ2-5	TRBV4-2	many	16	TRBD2	TGTGCCTCCAACGGGGGGAGGACTCCCGCTCAAGAGACCCAGTACTTC	CASNGGRTPAQETQYF
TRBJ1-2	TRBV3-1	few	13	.	TGTGCCAGCAGCCAAGACGGGCACTATGGCTACACCTTC	CASSQDGHYGYTF
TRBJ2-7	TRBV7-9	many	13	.	TGTGCCAGCAGCTTCCAGGCTTCCTACGAGCAGTACTTC	CASSFQASYEQYF
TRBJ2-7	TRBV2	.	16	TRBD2	TGTGCCAGCAGTGAACTAGCGGGAGGATTAATGAGGGAGCAGTACTTC	CASSELAGGLMREQYF
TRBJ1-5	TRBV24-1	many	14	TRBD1	TGTGCCACCAGTGAAGGACAGGGCACGGAGCCCCAGCATTTT	CATSEGQGTEPQHF
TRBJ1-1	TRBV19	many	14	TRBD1	TGTGCCAGTAGTATCGACAGGGGGAACACTGAAGCTTTCTTT	CASSIDRGNTEAFF
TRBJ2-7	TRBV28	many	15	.	TGTGCCAGCAGTTTAAGGGGGACTCCCGGTGGGGAGCAGTACTTC	CASSLRGTPGGEQYF
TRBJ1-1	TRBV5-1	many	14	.	TGCGCCAGCAGACTGGGGACCCAGAACACTGAAGCTTTCTTT	CASRLGTQNTEAFF
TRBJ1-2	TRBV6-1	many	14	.	TGTGCCAGCAGTCCAAGGGGAACCTTCTATGGCTACACCTTC	CASSPRGTFYGYTF
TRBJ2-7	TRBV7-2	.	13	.	TGTGCCAGCAGCTTCGTCCCGTCCTACGAGCAGTACTTC	CASSFVPSYEQYF
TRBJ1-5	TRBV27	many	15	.	TGTGCCAGCAGTTTATCAAACGGGGGAGGTCAGCCCCAGCATTTT	CASSLSNGGGQPQHF
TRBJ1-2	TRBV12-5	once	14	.	TGTGCTAGTGGTACCGTACAGAGGTTGAGAGGCTACACCTTC	CASGTVQRLRGYTF
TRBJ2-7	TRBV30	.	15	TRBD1	TGTGCCTGGAGTCCGGGACAGGGAACTATCTACGAGCAGTACTTC	CAWSPGQGTIYEQYF
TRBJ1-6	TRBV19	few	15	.	TGTGCCAGTGGTATGTCCGGCCAGCTAAATTCACCCCTCCACTTT	CASGMSGQLNSPLHF
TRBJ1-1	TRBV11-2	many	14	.	TGTGCCAGCAGCTTATTTGGGGGGTCAATTGAAGCTTTCTTT	CASSLFGGSIEAFF
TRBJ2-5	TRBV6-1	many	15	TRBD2	TGTGCCAGCAGTGGGACGGGAGGCGAATGGGAGACCCAGTACTTC	CASSGTGGEWETQYF
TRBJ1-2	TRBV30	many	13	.	TGTGCCTGGAGTGTCGCAGCCTGGTTTGGCTACACCTTC	CAWSVAAWFGYTF
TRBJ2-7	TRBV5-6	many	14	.	TGTGCCAGCAGCTTACGGGACCTCTCCTACGAGCAGTACTTC	CASSLRDLSYEQYF
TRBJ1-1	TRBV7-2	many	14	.	TGTGCCAGCAGCCGCGGAGGACAGAACACTGAAGCTTTCTTT	CASSRGGQNTEAFF
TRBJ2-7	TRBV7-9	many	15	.	TGTGCCAGCAGTACAGCTACAGGGTCCAACTACGAGCAGTACTTC	CASSTATGSNYEQYF
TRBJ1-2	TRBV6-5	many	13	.	TGTGCCAGCAGCCCCGGGTCCAACTATGGCTACACCTTC	CASSPGSNYGYTF
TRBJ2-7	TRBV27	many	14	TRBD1	TGTGCCAGCAGTCTGACAGGGGGTACCTACGAGCAGTACTTC	CASSLTGGTYEQYF
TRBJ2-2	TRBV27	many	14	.	TGTGCCAGCACCGGGGACATCTACACCGGGGAGCTGTTTTTT	CASTGDIYTGELFF
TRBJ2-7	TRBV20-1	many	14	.	TGCAGTGCTAAGGTTAGGTGGGGATCCTACGAGCAGTACTTC	CSAKVRWGSYEQYF
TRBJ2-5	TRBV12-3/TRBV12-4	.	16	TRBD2	TGTGCCAGCAGCTCAGGACTAGCGGGAGTCGCCGAGACCCAGTACTTC	CASSSGLAGVAETQYF
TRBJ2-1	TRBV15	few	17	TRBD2	TGTGCCACCAGCAGAGAGTCTAGCGGGAGAGCCTACAATGAGCAGTTCTTC	CATSRESSGRAYNEQFF
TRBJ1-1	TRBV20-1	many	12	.	TGCAGTGCTAGAATCCGGGGCACTGAAGCTTTCTTT	CSARIRGTEAFF
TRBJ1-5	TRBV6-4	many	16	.	TGTGCCAGCAGCCTTAGGGGTGGGAAAAGCAATCAGCCCCAGCATTTT	CASSLRGGKSNQPQHF
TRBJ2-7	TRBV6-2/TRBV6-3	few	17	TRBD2	TGTGCCAGCAGTCAAAGACTAGCGGGCCACGGAGGCTACGAGCAGTACTTC	CASSQRLAGHGGYEQYF
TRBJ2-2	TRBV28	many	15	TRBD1	TGTGCCAGCAGTTCCCCGGGACAGGGCTCCGGGGAGCTGTTTTTT	CASSSPGQGSGELFF
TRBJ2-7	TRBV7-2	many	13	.	TGTGCCAGCAGCTACGGACACTCCTACGAGCAGTACTTC	CASSYGHSYEQYF
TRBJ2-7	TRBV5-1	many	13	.	TGCGCCAGCAGCTATCCCGACAGTTACGAGCAGTACTTC	CASSYPDSYEQYF
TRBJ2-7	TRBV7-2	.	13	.	TGTGCCAGCAGCTTGGAGTTCCTCTACGAGCAGTACTTC	CASSLEFLYEQYF
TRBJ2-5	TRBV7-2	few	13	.	TGTGCCAGCAGCTCTCGGATGCAGGGGACCCAGTACTTC	CASSSRMQGTQYF